The rows below give T cell receptor beta chains drawn from one sample of a study of cytotoxic CD8 clonotypes in ibrutinib-treated CLL. The repertoire was sequenced with immunoSEQ multiplex PCR; TCRdb's copy has only in-frame clones and lacks some. The data show a few hundred thousand clones, with roughly 85% seen just once and over 5.5% held by the top ten. Material: PBMCs, obtained before ibrutinib treatment. The receptors stem from a human donor with chronic lymphocytic leukemia. The CDR3 runs from the conserved cysteine through the conserved F or W. The D gene is left open where the match is weak. Where a row states a size, it is once, few, many or the class of an expanded clone; other rows omit it.

j_call: TRBJ2-2; v_call: TRBV19; d_call: NA; clone_size: NA; cdr3_nt: TGTGCCAGTAGTTCCCCGTGGACCGGGGAGCTGTTTTTT; cdr3_aa: CASSSPWTGELFF
j_call: TRBJ2-5; v_call: TRBV14; d_call: NA; clone_size: NA; cdr3_nt: TGTGCCAGCAGCCAAGATTGGGAAGCGGAGACCCAGTACTTC; cdr3_aa: CASSQDWEAETQYF
j_call: TRBJ2-2; v_call: TRBV6-5; d_call: TRBD2; clone_size: NA; cdr3_nt: TGTGCCAGCAGTCCGGAGACTAGCGGGGTCGGGGAGCTGTTTTTT; cdr3_aa: CASSPETSGVGELFF
j_call: TRBJ1-1; v_call: TRBV14; d_call: NA; clone_size: NA; cdr3_nt: TGTGCCAGCAGCCATTACACGGACACTGAAGCTTTCTTT; cdr3_aa: CASSHYTDTEAFF
j_call: TRBJ1-5; v_call: TRBV19; d_call: TRBD1; clone_size: NA; cdr3_nt: TGTGCCAGTAGTCCCAGCGGGACAGGAAGCAATCAGCCCCAGCATTTT; cdr3_aa: CASSPSGTGSNQPQHF
j_call: TRBJ2-7; v_call: TRBV6-5; d_call: TRBD1; clone_size: NA; cdr3_nt: TGTGCCAGCAGAAAAACAGGGGGCAGGTGGAACGAGCAGTACTTC; cdr3_aa: CASRKTGGRWNEQYF
j_call: TRBJ2-7; v_call: TRBV18; d_call: TRBD2; clone_size: NA; cdr3_nt: TGTGCCAGCTCACCACCAGGACTAGCGGGAGGGCCCGGCGAGCAGTACTTC; cdr3_aa: CASSPPGLAGGPGEQYF
j_call: TRBJ2-7; v_call: TRBV11-1; d_call: NA; clone_size: once; cdr3_nt: TGTGCCAGCAGCTTAGCCGCCAAAAACTCCTACGAGCAGTACTTC; cdr3_aa: CASSLAAKNSYEQYF
j_call: TRBJ2-5; v_call: TRBV5-4; d_call: TRBD1; clone_size: NA; cdr3_nt: TGTGCCAGCAGGCAGGGGGTTGGGTCCTTAGCAAAAGAGACCCAGTACTTC; cdr3_aa: CASRQGVGSLAKETQYF
j_call: TRBJ1-1; v_call: TRBV2; d_call: TRBD1; clone_size: NA; cdr3_nt: TGTGCCAGCTGGGACAGGGGGTATTCTGAAGCTTTCTTT; cdr3_aa: CASWDRGYSEAFF
j_call: TRBJ2-1; v_call: TRBV7-2; d_call: NA; clone_size: NA; cdr3_nt: TGTGCCAGCAGCCCGATAGAGCGGGAGCAGTTCTTC; cdr3_aa: CASSPIEREQFF
j_call: TRBJ1-4; v_call: TRBV18; d_call: NA; clone_size: NA; cdr3_nt: TGTGCCAGCTCCCCTGGGGGGGCACGGGAAAAACTGTTTTTT; cdr3_aa: CASSPGGAREKLFF
j_call: TRBJ2-2; v_call: TRBV7-2; d_call: NA; clone_size: NA; cdr3_nt: TGTGCCAGCAGCTTAAACTTCGGGGCCGGGGAGCTGTTTTTT; cdr3_aa: CASSLNFGAGELFF
j_call: TRBJ1-1; v_call: TRBV7-9; d_call: NA; clone_size: NA; cdr3_nt: TGTGCCAGCAGCACGTACAGGGCGCCGTTGAACACTGAAGCTTTCTTT; cdr3_aa: CASSTYRAPLNTEAFF
j_call: TRBJ2-1; v_call: TRBV7-9; d_call: NA; clone_size: NA; cdr3_nt: TGTGCCAGCAGCTTATCTCCTACTAATGAGCAGTTCTTC; cdr3_aa: CASSLSPTNEQFF
j_call: TRBJ2-7; v_call: TRBV5-4; d_call: NA; clone_size: NA; cdr3_nt: TGTGCCAGCAGCGCCCGATTACGAACATCCCTGATTTCCTACGAGCAGTACTTC; cdr3_aa: CASSARLRTSLISYEQYF
j_call: TRBJ2-1; v_call: TRBV9; d_call: NA; clone_size: NA; cdr3_nt: TGTGCCAGCAGCGTAGGAGCCTACAATGAGCAGTTCTTC; cdr3_aa: CASSVGAYNEQFF
j_call: TRBJ1-1; v_call: TRBV12-5; d_call: NA; clone_size: NA; cdr3_nt: TGTGCTAGTGGTTTGGGCCAGAACACTGAAGCTTTCTTT; cdr3_aa: CASGLGQNTEAFF
j_call: TRBJ2-5; v_call: TRBV25-1; d_call: TRBD1; clone_size: NA; cdr3_nt: TGTGCCAGCACTACAGGGGGGGAGACCCAGTACTTC; cdr3_aa: CASTTGGETQYF
j_call: TRBJ2-1; v_call: TRBV7-8; d_call: TRBD2; clone_size: NA; cdr3_nt: TGTGCCAGCAGCCCTTGGGTGGCTAGCGGCTACAATGAGCAGTTCTTC; cdr3_aa: CASSPWVASGYNEQFF
j_call: TRBJ1-3; v_call: TRBV30; d_call: NA; clone_size: NA; cdr3_nt: TGTGCCTGGAGTGGGGGGGCTGGAAACACCATATATTTT; cdr3_aa: CAWSGGAGNTIYF
j_call: TRBJ2-1; v_call: TRBV27; d_call: TRBD2; clone_size: NA; cdr3_nt: TGTGCCAGCAGTTTTTTCAGCGCGGGAGGTTATAATGAGCAGTTCTTC; cdr3_aa: CASSFFSAGGYNEQFF
j_call: TRBJ2-7; v_call: TRBV9; d_call: NA; clone_size: NA; cdr3_nt: TGTGCCAGCAGCGCTGGACAGGGAGGGGTAAAGAACGAGCAGTACTTC; cdr3_aa: CASSAGQGGVKNEQYF
j_call: TRBJ1-2; v_call: TRBV5-1; d_call: TRBD1; clone_size: NA; cdr3_nt: TGCGCCAGCAGCTCGACAGGGTATGGCTACACCTTC; cdr3_aa: CASSSTGYGYTF
j_call: TRBJ1-2; v_call: TRBV28; d_call: TRBD1; clone_size: NA; cdr3_nt: TGTGCCAGCAGTCTTTTGACAGGGTGGGACTATGGCTACACCTTC; cdr3_aa: CASSLLTGWDYGYTF
j_call: TRBJ2-3; v_call: TRBV7-9; d_call: TRBD2; clone_size: once; cdr3_nt: TGTGCCAGCAGCTTATACCCACTAGCGGGAAACGAGCTTCAGTATTTT; cdr3_aa: CASSLYPLAGNELQYF
j_call: TRBJ1-2; v_call: TRBV6-6; d_call: NA; clone_size: NA; cdr3_nt: TGTGCCAGCAGTCCGGGACACCTAAACTATGGCTACACCTTC; cdr3_aa: CASSPGHLNYGYTF
j_call: TRBJ2-5; v_call: TRBV6-5; d_call: NA; clone_size: NA; cdr3_nt: TGTGCCAGCAGTTACGGGCGCCAAGAGACCCAGTACTTC; cdr3_aa: CASSYGRQETQYF
j_call: TRBJ1-2; v_call: TRBV4-1; d_call: TRBD1; clone_size: once; cdr3_nt: TGCGCCAGCAGCCAACCAAGGACAGGGGGGAACTATGGCTACACCTTC; cdr3_aa: CASSQPRTGGNYGYTF
j_call: TRBJ1-1; v_call: TRBV9; d_call: NA; clone_size: NA; cdr3_nt: TGTGCCAGCACACGCAGAGGGGGAGGAATGAACACTGAAGCTTTCTTT; cdr3_aa: CASTRRGGGMNTEAFF
j_call: TRBJ2-5; v_call: TRBV29-1; d_call: NA; clone_size: once; cdr3_nt: TGCAGCGTTGAAGATTCGACCGACTGGGGAGAGACCCAGTACTTC; cdr3_aa: CSVEDSTDWGETQYF
j_call: TRBJ2-2; v_call: TRBV7-6; d_call: TRBD2; clone_size: NA; cdr3_nt: TGTGCCAGCAGCATGATTCTAGGGGCTAGCGGGAGGAGGAACACCGGGGAGCTGTTTTTT; cdr3_aa: CASSMILGASGRRNTGELFF
j_call: TRBJ1-2; v_call: TRBV5-5; d_call: NA; clone_size: NA; cdr3_nt: TGTGCCAGCAGCTCCCTCCCGGGACAAGAGATCTATGGCTACACCTTC; cdr3_aa: CASSSLPGQEIYGYTF
j_call: TRBJ1-2; v_call: TRBV30; d_call: TRBD1; clone_size: NA; cdr3_nt: TGTGCCTGGGCCCATCAGGGGGCTTACTATGGCTACACCTTC; cdr3_aa: CAWAHQGAYYGYTF
j_call: TRBJ2-2; v_call: TRBV11-1; d_call: TRBD2; clone_size: NA; cdr3_nt: TGTGCCAGCAGCTCGGTGGGTGGACTAGCGAACACCGGGGAGCTGTTTTTT; cdr3_aa: CASSSVGGLANTGELFF
j_call: TRBJ1-1; v_call: TRBV27; d_call: NA; clone_size: NA; cdr3_nt: TGTGCCAGCAGTTTGTACAGGGAAGCCACTGAAGCTTTCTTT; cdr3_aa: CASSLYREATEAFF
j_call: TRBJ2-3; v_call: TRBV7-3; d_call: NA; clone_size: NA; cdr3_nt: TGTGCCAGCAGCCCCCCCGGCACAGATACGCAGTATTTT; cdr3_aa: CASSPPGTDTQYF
j_call: TRBJ2-1; v_call: TRBV5-1; d_call: NA; clone_size: NA; cdr3_nt: TGCGCCAGCAGCCGGACAGACAATGAGCAGTTCTTC; cdr3_aa: CASSRTDNEQFF
j_call: TRBJ2-3; v_call: TRBV6-5; d_call: TRBD2; clone_size: NA; cdr3_nt: TGTGCCAGCAGTTTCCCGTCGGGACTAACAGATACGCAGTATTTT; cdr3_aa: CASSFPSGLTDTQYF
j_call: TRBJ2-7; v_call: TRBV9; d_call: TRBD2; clone_size: NA; cdr3_nt: TGTGCCAGCAGCGTAGAGCGGGAGCCAGCCGAGCAGTACTTC; cdr3_aa: CASSVEREPAEQYF
j_call: TRBJ1-2; v_call: TRBV4-1; d_call: NA; clone_size: NA; cdr3_nt: TGCGCCAGCAGCCAAGGTTATCGGGACACCAACTATGGCTACACCTTC; cdr3_aa: CASSQGYRDTNYGYTF
j_call: TRBJ2-2; v_call: TRBV27; d_call: NA; clone_size: once; cdr3_nt: TGTGCCAGCAGTTTATCGCGGGGCACCGGGGAGCTGTTTTTT; cdr3_aa: CASSLSRGTGELFF
j_call: TRBJ1-1; v_call: TRBV29-1; d_call: TRBD1; clone_size: NA; cdr3_nt: TGCAGCGTAATACAGGGGGCAGGAACTGAAGCTTTCTTT; cdr3_aa: CSVIQGAGTEAFF
j_call: TRBJ1-3; v_call: TRBV29-1; d_call: NA; clone_size: NA; cdr3_nt: TGCAGCGTTTGTGAGGGGACTGGAAACACCATATATTTT; cdr3_aa: CSVCEGTGNTIYF
j_call: TRBJ2-1; v_call: TRBV4-3; d_call: NA; clone_size: NA; cdr3_nt: TGCGCCAGCAGCCAAGGATTCGGTAGCGCGTACAATGAGCAGTTCTTC; cdr3_aa: CASSQGFGSAYNEQFF
j_call: TRBJ2-1; v_call: TRBV4-1; d_call: NA; clone_size: NA; cdr3_nt: TGCGCCAGCAGCCAAACCCCCGACGACTACAATGAGCAGTTCTTC; cdr3_aa: CASSQTPDDYNEQFF
j_call: TRBJ1-1; v_call: TRBV18; d_call: NA; clone_size: NA; cdr3_nt: TGTGCCAGCTCACCCCAGACGGCTACTGAAGCTTTCTTT; cdr3_aa: CASSPQTATEAFF
j_call: TRBJ2-3; v_call: TRBV28; d_call: NA; clone_size: NA; cdr3_nt: TGTGCCAGCAGTTCCGATAGACCATATTCCACGCAGTATTTT; cdr3_aa: CASSSDRPYSTQYF
j_call: TRBJ2-1; v_call: TRBV6-5; d_call: NA; clone_size: NA; cdr3_nt: TGTGCCAGCAGTTACAGGGTTCGAAGGAATGAGCAGTTCTTC; cdr3_aa: CASSYRVRRNEQFF
j_call: TRBJ1-2; v_call: TRBV4-3; d_call: NA; clone_size: few; cdr3_nt: TGCGCCAGCAGCCAAGGACAGCGGAACTATGGCTACACCTTC; cdr3_aa: CASSQGQRNYGYTF
j_call: TRBJ1-1; v_call: TRBV19; d_call: NA; clone_size: NA; cdr3_nt: TGTGCCAGTATTTCGCCTTCGGCTGAAGCTTTCTTT; cdr3_aa: CASISPSAEAFF
j_call: TRBJ2-1; v_call: TRBV6-1; d_call: NA; clone_size: NA; cdr3_nt: TGTGCCAGCAGTGACTCACCACTAGGAAGAAATGAGCAGTTCTTC; cdr3_aa: CASSDSPLGRNEQFF